These T cell receptor beta chains were read from a single sample in a study of blood T cell repertoires in COVID-19. Here immunoSEQ multiplex PCR was the method, and the copy in TCRdb shows in-frame clones only, minus some. This repertoire shows about 69,000 clones, about 88% found once; its top ten account for roughly 4.5%. The specimen sequenced was peripheral blood. The receptors were sampled from a woman aged 45 to 65 with active COVID-19. The CDR3 runs from the conserved cysteine through the conserved F or W. The D gene is left open where the match is weak. Rows may omit the clone size; those that give it use once, few, many or a size class.

J gene | clone size | D gene | V gene | CDR3 protein | CDR3 DNA
TRBJ2-2 | NA | TRBD2 | TRBV9 | CASSPPPTLQRERVTGELFF | TGTGCCAGCAGCCCCCCCCCTACCTTGCAGCGGGAGAGGGTCACCGGGGAGCTGTTTTTT
TRBJ2-1 | NA | TRBD2 | TRBV10-3 | CAISERTSGRISSYNEQFF | TGTGCCATCAGTGAACGGACTAGCGGGAGGATCAGCTCCTACAATGAGCAGTTCTTC
TRBJ1-2 | NA | TRBD1 | TRBV28 | CASSQTGSDGYTF | TGTGCCAGCAGTCAGACAGGGTCGGATGGCTACACCTTC
TRBJ1-1 | once | TRBD1 | TRBV5-6 | CASRPLLRGPNTEAFF | TGTGCCAGCCGCCCCCTCCTCAGGGGGCCCAACACTGAAGCTTTCTTT
TRBJ1-4 | NA | TRBD1 | TRBV28 | CASSSGQGVSTTNEKLFF | TGTGCCAGCAGTTCGGGACAGGGCGTTTCAACAACTAATGAAAAACTGTTTTTT
TRBJ2-1 | NA | TRBD2 | TRBV27 | CASSSRTSGSPNEQFF | TGTGCCAGCAGTTCCAGGACTAGCGGGAGCCCCAATGAGCAGTTCTTC
TRBJ1-6 | once | NA | TRBV3-1/TRBV3-2 | CASSLGGDSPLHF | TGTGCCAGCAGTCTCGGGGGGGATTCACCCCTCCACTTT
TRBJ1-3 | NA | TRBD1 | TRBV18 | CASSPSTGVYGNTIYF | TGTGCCAGCTCACCGTCGACAGGGGTTTATGGAAACACCATATATTTT
TRBJ1-1 | NA | NA | TRBV9 | CASSPTGNTEAFF | TGTGCCAGCAGCCCTACGGGGAACACTGAAGCTTTCTTT
TRBJ1-2 | NA | NA | TRBV20-1 | CSASDGYGYTF | TGCAGTGCTTCAGATGGCTATGGCTACACCTTC
TRBJ2-1 | NA | NA | TRBV1 | CTSSQDRNSGRVDQFF | TGCACCAGCAGCCAAGATCGGAATAGCGGGAGAGTGGATCAGTTCTTC
TRBJ1-2 | NA | NA | TRBV9 | CASSAGAGAGYTF | TGTGCCAGCAGCGCTGGGGCAGGGGCTGGCTACACCTTC
TRBJ1-4 | NA | NA | TRBV19 | CASSISGTNEKLFF | TGTGCCAGTAGTATATCGGGAACTAATGAAAAACTGTTTTTT
TRBJ2-2 | NA | NA | TRBV3-1/TRBV3-2 | CASSQEPSYTGELFF | TGTGCCAGCAGCCAAGAGCCTAGCTACACCGGGGAGCTGTTTTTT
TRBJ1-4 | NA | NA | TRBV10-3 | CAISGIPGVENEKLFF | TGTGCCATCAGCGGGATTCCAGGAGTCGAGAATGAAAAACTGTTTTTT
TRBJ2-7 | once | TRBD2 | TRBV29-1 | CSGLGTSGREYEQYF | TGCAGCGGGTTGGGGACTAGCGGGAGGGAGTACGAGCAGTACTTC
TRBJ1-4 | NA | NA | TRBV9 | CASSPNIPTNEKLFF | TGTGCCAGCAGCCCAAACATTCCAACTAATGAAAAACTGTTTTTT
TRBJ2-2 | NA | NA | TRBV5-1 | CASSPTTSGTGELFF | TGCGCCAGCAGCCCCACGACTAGTGGCACCGGGGAGCTGTTTTTT
TRBJ2-7 | NA | NA | TRBV2 | CASSDRSSARYEQYF | TGTGCCAGCAGTGACCGATCTAGCGCCCGCTACGAGCAGTACTTC
TRBJ1-1 | NA | NA | TRBV29-1 | CSVTVETANTEAFF | TGCAGCGTCACAGTTGAAACAGCGAACACTGAAGCTTTCTTT
TRBJ1-1 | once | NA | TRBV7-9 | CASSLLGRAEAFF | TGTGCCAGCAGCCTTCTTGGGCGGGCTGAAGCTTTCTTT
TRBJ2-7 | NA | TRBD1 | TRBV5-1 | CASSLEPNRGPYEQYF | TGCGCCAGCAGCTTGGAACCCAACAGGGGACCCTACGAGCAGTACTTC
TRBJ2-3 | NA | NA | TRBV7-9 | CASRSGADTTDTQYF | TGTGCCAGCAGGTCAGGGGCCGACACTACAGATACGCAGTATTTT
TRBJ2-3 | once | NA | TRBV7-8 | CASSLEASTAWNTQYF | TGTGCCAGCAGCTTAGAGGCTAGCACCGCATGGAATACGCAGTATTTT
TRBJ2-2 | NA | TRBD2 | TRBV5-1 | CASSRLAGDTGELFF | TGCGCCAGCAGCCGACTAGCGGGAGACACCGGGGAGCTGTTTTTT
TRBJ2-3 | NA | NA | TRBV3-1/TRBV3-2 | CASSQGLLETDTQYF | TGTGCCAGCAGCCAAGGACTACTGGAGACGGATACGCAGTATTTT
TRBJ1-2 | NA | TRBD1 | TRBV6-5 | CASSPITGANGYTF | TGTGCCAGCAGCCCAATTACAGGGGCAAATGGCTACACCTTC
TRBJ1-5 | NA | TRBD1 | TRBV24-1 | CATSDSDRGDNQPQHF | TGTGCCACCAGTGATTCGGACAGGGGAGACAATCAGCCCCAGCATTTT
TRBJ2-2 | NA | NA | TRBV9 | CASSSRYLGDTGELFF | TGTGCCAGCAGCTCCAGGTACCTCGGGGACACCGGGGAGCTGTTTTTT
TRBJ2-5 | NA | TRBD2 | TRBV18 | CASSPPAGAEETQYF | TGTGCCAGCTCACCACCGGCGGGAGCCGAAGAGACCCAGTACTTC
TRBJ2-3 | NA | TRBD2 | TRBV7-3 | CASSAGRGREGQDTQYF | TGTGCCAGCAGCGCTGGGCGCGGGCGGGAGGGCCAAGATACGCAGTATTTT
TRBJ2-1 | NA | NA | TRBV27 | CASNPWESSYNEQFF | TGTGCCAGCAACCCGTGGGAGAGCTCCTACAATGAGCAGTTCTTC
TRBJ2-6 | NA | NA | TRBV7-3 | CASSARQQTSGANVLTF | TGTGCCAGCAGCGCTCGACAGCAAACCTCTGGGGCCAACGTCCTGACTTTC
TRBJ1-6 | NA | NA | TRBV25-1 | CASRDRDNSPLHF | TGTGCCAGCAGGGACAGAGATAATTCACCCCTCCACTTT
TRBJ1-1 | NA | NA | TRBV2 | CASSGGLGISSEAFF | TGTGCCAGCAGCGGGGGACTGGGCATTAGTAGTGAAGCTTTCTTT
TRBJ1-1 | NA | NA | TRBV2 | CASRPTGRKANTEAFF | TGTGCCAGCAGACCCACGGGGAGGAAGGCGAACACTGAAGCTTTCTTT
TRBJ2-1 | NA | NA | TRBV3-1/TRBV3-2 | CASSQDRENEQFF | TGTGCCAGCAGCCAAGACCGGGAGAATGAGCAGTTCTTC
TRBJ1-1 | NA | NA | TRBV10-1 | CASSDRNTEAFF | TGCGCCAGCAGTGACCGGAACACTGAAGCTTTCTTT
TRBJ2-1 | NA | NA | TRBV4-1 | CASSQDFTIYNEQFF | TGCGCCAGCAGCCAAGATTTTACTATTTACAATGAGCAGTTCTTC
TRBJ2-1 | NA | TRBD1 | TRBV29-1 | CSVVLGTGSYNEQFF | TGCAGCGTCGTCCTAGGGACAGGTAGCTACAATGAGCAGTTCTTC
TRBJ2-3 | NA | TRBD1 | TRBV27 | CASRESGTVLADTQYF | TGTGCCAGCCGTGAATCCGGGACAGTACTAGCAGATACGCAGTATTTT
TRBJ2-5 | NA | TRBD1 | TRBV24-1 | CATSDVGTGDQETQYF | TGTGCCACCAGTGACGTCGGGACAGGGGACCAAGAGACCCAGTACTTC
TRBJ2-7 | NA | NA | TRBV10-2 | CASSRSYEQYF | TGCGCCAGCAGCAGGTCCTACGAGCAGTACTTC
TRBJ1-4 | NA | TRBD1 | TRBV5-5 | CASSSGTGRANEKLFF | TGTGCCAGCAGCTCCGGGACAGGGCGGGCTAATGAAAAACTGTTTTTT